This T cell receptor (beta chain) was sequenced during a study of lymphopenia after photon versus proton radiotherapy. Repertoires were generated with immunoSEQ multiplex PCR, while TCRdb's copy carries only in-frame clones and drops some. This table holds 55,000 to 70,000 clones, around 90% found once. As for this clone: The antigen is unknown.

Trimming took 0 bases from V and 0 from J; bases not matched to a gene: 13. Germline V gene data show CDR1 as LGHNA and CDR2 as YSLEER. CDR3 size: 20 residues. The study, taken as a whole, reports: After lymphocyte nadir, photon-treated repertoires showed oligoclonal expansion, especially CD8+ Temra. In patients who died, overall survival fell as post-nadir TCR diversity dropped more.

Sequenced here: peripheral blood, sampled from a patient treated with photon-based radiotherapy. The TCR sequence derives from a woman in her sixties or seventies with pancreatic cancer. V usage is TRBV4-3 and J usage is TRBJ2-1; 8 bases line up with TRBD2. CDR3 DNA: TGCGCCAGCAGCCAAGATGGGGTAGCGGGAAAGTCGAGCTCCTACAATGAGCAGTTCTTC. Protein sequence: CASSQDGVAGKSSSYNEQFF.